Sequencing of this TCR beta chain was carried out in a study of blood T cell repertoires in COVID-19. A word on this clone: Other DNA sequences in this sample translate to the same CDR3.

Trimming removed 2 bases from V and 2 bases from J; junction bases left unmatched: 1. CDR3 length: 14 residues. Germline V lookup: CDR1 SGDLS, CDR2 YYNGEE. Using immunoSEQ multiplex PCR, the repertoire was profiled, and TCRdb retains in-frame clones only, with some absent. The repertoire holds 300,000 or so clones, roughly nine tenths seen once, with under 6.5% in the top ten. Sequences were obtained from PBMCs or T cells enriched from blood (not recorded which). The chain carries TRBV9 and TRBJ2-7, with TRBD1 identical over 10 bases. This sequence originates from a woman in her twenties or thirties who had recovered from COVID-19. In DNA, the CDR3 is TGTGCCAGCAGCGTTGGACAGGGGGCCTACGAGCAGTACTTC. Translated, it gives CASSVGQGAYEQYF.